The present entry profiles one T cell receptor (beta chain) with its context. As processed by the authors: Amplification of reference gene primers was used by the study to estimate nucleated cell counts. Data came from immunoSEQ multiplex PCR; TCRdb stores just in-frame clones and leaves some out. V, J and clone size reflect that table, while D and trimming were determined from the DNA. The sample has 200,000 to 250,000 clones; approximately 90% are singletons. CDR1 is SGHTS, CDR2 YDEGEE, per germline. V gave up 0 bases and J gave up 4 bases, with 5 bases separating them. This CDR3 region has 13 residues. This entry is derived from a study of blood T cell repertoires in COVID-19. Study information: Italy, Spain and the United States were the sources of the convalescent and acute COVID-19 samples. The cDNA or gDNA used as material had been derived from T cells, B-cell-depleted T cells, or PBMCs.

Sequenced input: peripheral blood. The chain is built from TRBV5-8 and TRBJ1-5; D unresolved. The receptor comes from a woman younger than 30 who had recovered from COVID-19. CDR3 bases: TGTGCCAGCAGCTTGGACACAAATCAGCCCCAGCATTTT. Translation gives CASSLDTNQPQHF.